Listed below are T cell receptor beta chains from one sample, sequenced in a study of response to subunit inactivated influenza vaccine. TCRdb reprocessed the RT-PCR reads via MiXCR and lists one record per CDR3 protein. There are roughly 620,000 distinct CDR3 sequences in the sample; over 9% occur only once, and about 10% lies in the top ten. These same data were also listed under a study on T cells expressing NK-cell markers.

The sequencing here drew on PBMCs from blood, taken on the day of vaccination. Receptors originate from a man in his fifties who received an inactivated influenza vaccine. Each CDR3 is given with its conserved first and last residue. Fields, in order: clone size, V gene, D gene, J gene, CDR3 DNA, CDR3 protein. D genes are given only for firm matches. The size field is filled for only some rows; it gives once, few, many or a size class.

clone size: few
V gene: TRBV12-3/TRBV12-4
D gene: NA
J gene: TRBJ1-6
CDR3 DNA: TGTGCCAGCAGCTACGACAACGGGGGTAGTTCACCCCTCCACTTT
CDR3 protein: CASSYDNGGSSPLHF

clone size: many
V gene: TRBV15
D gene: NA
J gene: TRBJ1-2
CDR3 DNA: TGTGCCACCAGCAGAGAATTTACGGGGGGCTCGGATGGCTACACCTTC
CDR3 protein: CATSREFTGGSDGYTF

clone size: medium-sized
V gene: TRBV27
D gene: TRBD1
J gene: TRBJ1-1
CDR3 DNA: TGTGCCAGCAGCCCATCCTGGACAGGGATGAACACTGAAGCTTTCTTT
CDR3 protein: CASSPSWTGMNTEAFF

clone size: many
V gene: TRBV12-3/TRBV12-4
D gene: NA
J gene: TRBJ1-3
CDR3 DNA: TGTGCCAGCAGTTATTTAGGGAACTCTGGAAACACCATATATTTT
CDR3 protein: CASSYLGNSGNTIYF

clone size: once
V gene: TRBV29-1
D gene: NA
J gene: TRBJ1-2
CDR3 DNA: TGCAGCGTTGCCCCCAGGGGCTATGGCTACACCTTC
CDR3 protein: CSVAPRGYGYTF

clone size: NA
V gene: TRBV11-2
D gene: NA
J gene: TRBJ2-5
CDR3 DNA: TGTGCCAGCAGCTTAGGGCGTTTAGAAGAGACCCAGTACTTC
CDR3 protein: CASSLGRLEETQYF

clone size: NA
V gene: TRBV10-2
D gene: TRBD1
J gene: TRBJ2-7
CDR3 DNA: TGCGCCAGCAGACGCTCCGGGACAGGGTTGTTCGAGCAGTACTTC
CDR3 protein: CASRRSGTGLFEQYF

clone size: NA
V gene: TRBV9
D gene: TRBD2
J gene: TRBJ2-3
CDR3 DNA: TGTGCCAGCAGCGTAGATACGGGACTAGCGACAGATACGCAGTATTTT
CDR3 protein: CASSVDTGLATDTQYF

clone size: NA
V gene: TRBV5-1
D gene: NA
J gene: TRBJ2-7
CDR3 DNA: TGCGCCAGCAGCATCCCGAGAGGGGCGAATAGCGAGCAGTACTTC
CDR3 protein: CASSIPRGANSEQYF

clone size: few
V gene: TRBV29-1
D gene: NA
J gene: TRBJ2-2
CDR3 DNA: TGCAGCGTTGCACAGGGAACGAACACCGGGGAGCTGTTTTTT
CDR3 protein: CSVAQGTNTGELFF

clone size: few
V gene: TRBV7-2
D gene: NA
J gene: TRBJ1-4
CDR3 DNA: TGTGCCAGCAGCCTACTCCAGGGCCACAAACTGTTTTTT
CDR3 protein: CASSLLQGHKLFF

clone size: NA
V gene: TRBV5-1
D gene: NA
J gene: TRBJ2-3
CDR3 DNA: TGCGCCAGCAGCGACCAGGGTGCCCCAGATACGCAGTATTTT
CDR3 protein: CASSDQGAPDTQYF

clone size: NA
V gene: TRBV11-2
D gene: NA
J gene: TRBJ1-5
CDR3 DNA: TGTGCCAGCAGCTTAGTTAGGGGCAGTAGCAATCAGCCCCAGCATTTT
CDR3 protein: CASSLVRGSSNQPQHF

clone size: many
V gene: TRBV25-1
D gene: NA
J gene: TRBJ2-7
CDR3 DNA: TGTGCCAGCGGGGGTGCTAGGGACTCGTACGAGCAGTACTTC
CDR3 protein: CASGGARDSYEQYF

clone size: NA
V gene: TRBV12-3/TRBV12-4
D gene: TRBD1
J gene: TRBJ2-1
CDR3 DNA: TGTGCCAGCAGTTCCAGGGACAGGGGGCTCTCCTACAATGAGCAGTTCTTC
CDR3 protein: CASSSRDRGLSYNEQFF

clone size: many
V gene: TRBV5-1
D gene: NA
J gene: TRBJ2-7
CDR3 DNA: TGCGCCAGCAGCCCAGGGACATTCTACGAGCAGTACTTC
CDR3 protein: CASSPGTFYEQYF

clone size: NA
V gene: TRBV20-1
D gene: NA
J gene: TRBJ1-4
CDR3 DNA: TGCAGTGCTACCGGGACGGCATCAACTAATGAAAAACTGTTTTTT
CDR3 protein: CSATGTASTNEKLFF

clone size: many
V gene: TRBV5-1
D gene: NA
J gene: TRBJ2-7
CDR3 DNA: TGCGCCAGCAGCTTGGAGTTCGGCAGGTCCTTCTACGAGCAGTACTTC
CDR3 protein: CASSLEFGRSFYEQYF

clone size: many
V gene: TRBV6-1
D gene: TRBD2
J gene: TRBJ2-7
CDR3 DNA: TGTGCCAGCAGGTTTGGGACTAGCGGATCCTACGAGCAGTACTTC
CDR3 protein: CASRFGTSGSYEQYF

clone size: NA
V gene: TRBV7-9
D gene: NA
J gene: TRBJ1-1
CDR3 DNA: TGTGCCAGCAGCTTACAGGGGTCCTACACTGAAGCTTTCTTT
CDR3 protein: CASSLQGSYTEAFF

clone size: NA
V gene: TRBV6-1
D gene: NA
J gene: TRBJ1-1
CDR3 DNA: TGTGCCAGCAGCGCGACACGAACCCTGAACACTGAAGCTTTCTTT
CDR3 protein: CASSATRTLNTEAFF

clone size: NA
V gene: TRBV12-3/TRBV12-4
D gene: TRBD1
J gene: TRBJ1-1
CDR3 DNA: TGTGCCAGCAGTCCGGACAGGATGAACACTGAAGCTTTCTTT
CDR3 protein: CASSPDRMNTEAFF

clone size: many
V gene: TRBV20-1
D gene: NA
J gene: TRBJ2-7
CDR3 DNA: TGCAGTGCTAGAGATTGGACGAGCGTTGACTACGAGCAGTACTTC
CDR3 protein: CSARDWTSVDYEQYF

clone size: NA
V gene: TRBV7-2
D gene: TRBD1
J gene: TRBJ1-1
CDR3 DNA: TGTGCCAGCAGCCCGCACGCACAGGGGGCTAACACTGAAGCTTTCTTT
CDR3 protein: CASSPHAQGANTEAFF

clone size: NA
V gene: TRBV6-1
D gene: NA
J gene: TRBJ2-2
CDR3 DNA: TGTGCCAGCAGCGCACCGGGGGTAAACACCGGGGAGCTGTTTTTT
CDR3 protein: CASSAPGVNTGELFF

clone size: NA
V gene: TRBV6-1
D gene: TRBD1
J gene: TRBJ1-5
CDR3 DNA: TGTGCCAGCAGGGGACAGGGGACTAGCAATCAGCCCCAGCATTTT
CDR3 protein: CASRGQGTSNQPQHF

clone size: many
V gene: TRBV12-3/TRBV12-4
D gene: NA
J gene: TRBJ1-6
CDR3 DNA: TGTGCCAGCAGTTTACAGGACCCGTATAATTCACCCCTCCACTTT
CDR3 protein: CASSLQDPYNSPLHF

clone size: NA
V gene: TRBV29-1
D gene: TRBD1
J gene: TRBJ2-1
CDR3 DNA: TGCAGCGTAACGGGACAGGGAATGCACAATGAGCAGTTCTTC
CDR3 protein: CSVTGQGMHNEQFF

clone size: NA
V gene: TRBV18
D gene: TRBD1
J gene: TRBJ2-7
CDR3 DNA: TGTGCCAGCTCCCCCGGGACAGAAGTTTACGAGCAGTACTTC
CDR3 protein: CASSPGTEVYEQYF

clone size: few
V gene: TRBV21-1
D gene: NA
J gene: TRBJ1-4
CDR3 DNA: TGTGCCAGCAGCAAAGTATGGACGGGTGAAAAACTGTTTTTT
CDR3 protein: CASSKVWTGEKLFF

clone size: NA
V gene: TRBV3-1
D gene: TRBD1
J gene: TRBJ1-1
CDR3 DNA: TGTGCCAGCAGCCAAGGCCGGACAGGGTCCACTGAAGCTTTCTTT
CDR3 protein: CASSQGRTGSTEAFF

clone size: NA
V gene: TRBV7-9
D gene: NA
J gene: TRBJ2-7
CDR3 DNA: TGTGCCAGCAGCTGGGCGAGGAGGAACGAGCAGTACTTC
CDR3 protein: CASSWARRNEQYF

clone size: few
V gene: TRBV5-1
D gene: NA
J gene: TRBJ2-4
CDR3 DNA: TGCGCCAGCAGCTTCGAGGGAGCCAAAAACATTCAGTACTTC
CDR3 protein: CASSFEGAKNIQYF

clone size: NA
V gene: TRBV2
D gene: TRBD1
J gene: TRBJ2-7
CDR3 DNA: TGTGCCAGCAGTGAACTGGGACAGGGATCGAACGAGCAGTACTTC
CDR3 protein: CASSELGQGSNEQYF

clone size: few
V gene: TRBV11-2
D gene: TRBD2
J gene: TRBJ2-1
CDR3 DNA: TGTGCCACCCGTCCCCTAGCGGGAGTCCCCTACAATGAGCAGTTCTTC
CDR3 protein: CATRPLAGVPYNEQFF

clone size: few
V gene: TRBV20-1
D gene: NA
J gene: TRBJ2-1
CDR3 DNA: TGCAGTGCTAGAATGGGACTTAATGAGCAGTTCTTC
CDR3 protein: CSARMGLNEQFF

clone size: NA
V gene: TRBV5-1
D gene: NA
J gene: TRBJ1-2
CDR3 DNA: TGCGCCAGCAGCTTGGAACAGGGTAGCTCCTATGGCTACACCTTC
CDR3 protein: CASSLEQGSSYGYTF

clone size: NA
V gene: TRBV4-3
D gene: TRBD1
J gene: TRBJ2-2
CDR3 DNA: TGCGCCAGCAGCCAAGGCTACTCCGGGACAGGGCGGACCGGGGAGCTGTTTTTT
CDR3 protein: CASSQGYSGTGRTGELFF

clone size: NA
V gene: TRBV11-1
D gene: NA
J gene: TRBJ2-1
CDR3 DNA: TGTGCCAGCGGGGGCCGCGATGAGCAGTTCTTC
CDR3 protein: CASGGRDEQFF

clone size: many
V gene: TRBV27
D gene: NA
J gene: TRBJ2-1
CDR3 DNA: TGTGCCAGCAGTAATATCCCTCCAGGGTACTACAATGAGCAGTTCTTC
CDR3 protein: CASSNIPPGYYNEQFF

clone size: NA
V gene: TRBV5-1
D gene: TRBD2
J gene: TRBJ2-7
CDR3 DNA: TGCGCCAGCAGCCCGATAGCGGGACCAAAGAGAGAGCAGTACTTC
CDR3 protein: CASSPIAGPKREQYF

clone size: NA
V gene: TRBV29-1
D gene: NA
J gene: TRBJ2-3
CDR3 DNA: TGCAGCGCGTACGGCGGATTACATACGCAGTATTTT
CDR3 protein: CSAYGGLHTQYF

clone size: NA
V gene: TRBV5-1
D gene: TRBD2
J gene: TRBJ2-1
CDR3 DNA: TGCGCCAGCAGCATCCGGACTAGCGGAATAGGCGTACACAATGAGCAGTTCTTC
CDR3 protein: CASSIRTSGIGVHNEQFF

clone size: few
V gene: TRBV14
D gene: NA
J gene: TRBJ1-6
CDR3 DNA: TGTGCCAGCAGCCAATACGGTCATAATTCACCCCTCCACTTT
CDR3 protein: CASSQYGHNSPLHF

clone size: NA
V gene: TRBV5-1
D gene: TRBD1
J gene: TRBJ2-3
CDR3 DNA: TGCGCCACCGGGACAGGTCCCACAGATACGCAGTATTTT
CDR3 protein: CATGTGPTDTQYF

clone size: many
V gene: TRBV3-1
D gene: NA
J gene: TRBJ1-1
CDR3 DNA: TGTGCCAGCAGCCAAGATCGGTTGGCTAACACTGAAGCTTTCTTT
CDR3 protein: CASSQDRLANTEAFF

clone size: few
V gene: TRBV9
D gene: NA
J gene: TRBJ2-7
CDR3 DNA: TGTGCCAGCAGCGCGGGACTGCTCTACGAGCAGTACTTC
CDR3 protein: CASSAGLLYEQYF

clone size: NA
V gene: TRBV28
D gene: NA
J gene: TRBJ2-3
CDR3 DNA: TGTGCCAGCAGTTTAGGGCCGCGATGGGATACGCAGTATTTT
CDR3 protein: CASSLGPRWDTQYF

clone size: NA
V gene: TRBV15
D gene: TRBD2
J gene: TRBJ2-7
CDR3 DNA: TGTGCCACCAGCAGAGAGGGACTAGCGGGAGGGCCGCTGCAGTACTTC
CDR3 protein: CATSREGLAGGPLQYF

clone size: NA
V gene: TRBV21-1
D gene: NA
J gene: TRBJ2-5
CDR3 DNA: TGTGCCAGCAGTGCCGGGACCAGTCCACCACATGAGACCCAGTACTTC
CDR3 protein: CASSAGTSPPHETQYF

clone size: few
V gene: TRBV20-1
D gene: TRBD2
J gene: TRBJ2-1
CDR3 DNA: TGCAGTGCTAGAGTATTAAGGCTAGCGGGAGGTAATGAGCAGTTCTTC
CDR3 protein: CSARVLRLAGGNEQFF

clone size: few
V gene: TRBV20-1
D gene: NA
J gene: TRBJ2-5
CDR3 DNA: TGCAGTGGGCGGAGTCAAGAGACCCAGTACTTC
CDR3 protein: CSGRSQETQYF

clone size: NA
V gene: TRBV29-1
D gene: NA
J gene: TRBJ2-7
CDR3 DNA: TGCAGCGCTCCTCGGCCCTACGAGCAGTACTTC
CDR3 protein: CSAPRPYEQYF

clone size: many
V gene: TRBV7-2
D gene: TRBD2
J gene: TRBJ2-1
CDR3 DNA: TGTGCCAGCAGCTTGGGGACTAGCGGGCATGAGCAGTTCTTC
CDR3 protein: CASSLGTSGHEQFF